These 29 T cell receptor beta chains were all obtained from the same sample, sequenced in a study of graft-versus-host responses after intestinal transplantation. Clones were read by immunoSEQ multiplex PCR, and TCRdb kept only the in-frame ones, dropping some. The profile shows about 96,000 clones, roughly 92% of them singletons. Their cognate antigens are unknown. This material consisted of unstimulated CD4+ T cells sorted from spleen or lymph node cells, taken before intestinal transplant. The receptors originated from a human donor who received an intestinal transplant.

The chain uses TRBV7-2 and TRBJ2-5; 10 bases line up with TRBD2. This CDR3 has 17 residues. V lost 2 bases, J lost 3 bases, and 9 bases stayed unmatched. Germline CDR1 is SGHTA and CDR2 is FQGNSA. The CDR3: CASSLFASGGHKETQYF. CDR3 bases: TGTGCCAGCAGCTTATTTGCTAGCGGGGGTCATAAAGAGACCCAGTACTTC.

The V call is TRBV7-7, the J call TRBJ2-3; D is undetermined. The CDR3 loop spans 14 amino acids. V gave up 8 bases and J gave up 1 base, with 13 bases separating them. Germline lookup yields CDR1 SSHAT and CDR2 FNYEAQ (reference sequence). The CDR3 bases are TGTGCCAGCTCCCCGGTGTATGGCACAGATACGCAGTATTTT. Its translation is CASSPVYGTDTQYF.

The chain recombines TRBV18 with TRBJ1-1; D unclear. V lost 3 bases to trimming and J lost 6 bases, with 11 bases between them. This CDR3 spans 13 amino acids. Germline V gene sequence: CDR1 KGHSH, CDR2 LQKENI. This CDR3 reads CASSPPPGAEAFF. The CDR3, as DNA: TGTGCCAGCTCACCCCCCCCCGGGGCTGAAGCTTTCTTT.

The chain has TRBV19 and TRBJ1-2; 7 bases map to TRBD1. V was clipped by 4 bases and J by 2 bases; unmatched bases: 10. The CDR3 contains 16 residues. Germline CDR1 reads LNHDA; CDR2 reads SQIVND (reference sequence). The chain's CDR3 is CASSTPGTAENYGYTF. CDR3 coding DNA: TGTGCCAGTAGTACCCCCGGGACAGCAGAGAACTATGGCTACACCTTC.

This clone came up once. The chain uses TRBV9 and TRBJ2-6; 7 bases are shared with TRBD1. The CDR3 runs to 15 residues. Germline V CDR1 and CDR2: SGDLS, YYNGEE. Losses at the gene ends were 3 bases for V and 1 base for J; bases not matched to a gene: 1. The CDR3 region has the DNA TGTGCCAGCAGCGCGACAGGGTCTGGGGCCAACGTCCTGACTTTC. Protein: CASSATGSGANVLTF. Combining the CDR3 with reference TRBV9 and TRBJ2-6 gives the whole variable domain DSGVTQTPKHLITATGQRVTLRCSPRSGDLSVYWYQQSLDQGLQFLIQYYNGEERAKGNILERFSAQQFPDLHSELNLSSLELGDSALYFCASSATGSGANVLTFGAGSRLTVL.

V is TRBV30 and J is TRBJ1-4, with 7 bases matching TRBD1. J gave up 10 bases and V 5 bases, and 13 bases lay outside the gene matches. The CDR3 is 14 residues long. CDR1 is GTSNPN and CDR2 is SVGIG in the germline V gene (reference sequence). This CDR3 is CAWGVAGGSGKLFF. The DNA for the CDR3 is TGTGCCTGGGGGGTTGCAGGGGGATCCGGAAAACTGTTTTTT.

V usage is TRBV11-2 and J usage is TRBJ2-7; possibly TRBD2 for D (5 bases). In germline, CDR1 is SGHAT, CDR2 FQNNGV. V lost 1 base and J 3 bases, leaving 13 bases between the germline ends. CDR3 length equals 15 residues. CDR3 residues: CASSLVLGPDYEQYF. As DNA, the CDR3 is TGTGCCAGCAGCTTAGTACTAGGGCCCGACTACGAGCAGTACTTC.

The chain employs TRBV16 and TRBJ2-2, with TRBD1 matching over 7 bases. This CDR3 is 15 amino acids long. Per the germline V gene, CDR1 is KGHSY and CDR2 is FQNENV. J lost 5 bases, V lost 3 bases, and 6 bases had no gene match. The CDR3 DNA sequence: TGTGCCAGCAGCCATTGGACAGGAAAGACCGGGGAGCTGTTTTTT. Translating it yields CASSHWTGKTGELFF.

As DNA, the CDR3 is TGCGCCAGCAGCTTGGTGGGCAGGGGGGATGCCCTCCACTTT. This codes for CASSLVGRGDALHF. The chain has TRBV5-1 and TRBJ1-6; 7 bases are shared with TRBD1. This CDR3 contains 14 residues. Unmatched junction bases numbered 8, after V lost 0 bases and J lost 14 bases. Germline V gives CDR1 SGHRS, CDR2 YFSETQ.

This clone appeared once. The chain recombines TRBV9 with TRBJ2-5, with TRBD2 matching over 10 bases. V lost 0 bases and J lost 4; bases outside the gene matches: 12. CDR1 is SGDLS and CDR2 is YYNGEE in the germline V gene. The CDR3 totals 18 residues. The DNA of the CDR3 is TGTGCCAGCAGCGTAGGGGCTAGCGGGGGCCTCGGGGGAGAGACCCAGTACTTC. Translated, it gives CASSVGASGGLGGETQYF.

This clone is a singleton in its sample. The chain uses TRBV7-9 and TRBJ2-7, with 7 bases that match TRBD1. The V gene's germline CDR1 is SEHNR and CDR2 FQNEAQ (reference sequence). This CDR3 has 15 residues. The V and J ends lost 5 bases and 0 bases, in that order; junction bases with no gene match: 7. The CDR3 coding sequence is TGTGCCAGCAGCCTGACGAGGGACAGCTCCTACGAGCAGTACTTC. It yields the protein CASSLTRDSSYEQYF.

The chain combines TRBV9 with TRBJ2-2; 11 bases map to TRBD2. The CDR3 length is 15 residues. The J segment lost 4 bases and the V segment lost 3 bases, leaving 2 bases of the junction unmatched. Looked up from germline, CDR1 is SGDLS and CDR2 is YYNGEE. The CDR3 loop is CASSAGLAGTGELFF. The CDR3 DNA follows: TGTGCCAGCAGCGCAGGACTAGCGGGCACCGGGGAGCTGTTTTTT.

The J gene is TRBJ2-3, the V gene TRBV6-6, with TRBD2 matching 13 bases. Germline V gives CDR1 MNHNY, CDR2 SVGAGI (reference sequence). V shed 5 bases, J shed 7 bases, and the junction held 3 bases outside the gene matches. This CDR3 contains 14 residues. The CDR3 coding sequence is TGTGCCAGCAGTCGGACTAGCGGGAGTCATACGCAGTATTTT. Amino acid sequence: CASSRTSGSHTQYF.

The rearrangement uses TRBV19 and TRBJ2-7, with 7 positions matching TRBD1. Germline V CDR1 and CDR2: LNHDA, SQIVND (reference sequence). The J segment lost 3 bases and the V segment lost 6 bases, leaving 8 bases of the junction unmatched. This CDR3 spans 14 amino acids. CDR3 DNA sequence: TGTGCCAGTAGCTCTCGACAGGGTCTCTACGAGCAGTACTTC. Its translation is CASSSRQGLYEQYF.

The V call is TRBV4-1, the J call TRBJ2-1; 10 bases fit TRBD2. Losses at the gene ends were 4 bases for V and 6 bases for J; bases not matched to a gene: 12. Germline V CDR1 and CDR2: MGHRA, YSYEKL. The CDR3 length is 17 residues. For the CDR3, the DNA is TGCGCCAGCAGCCTTTTCTTAGGACTAGCGGACATCAATGAGCAGTTCTTC. This translates into CASSLFLGLADINEQFF.

The J gene is TRBJ1-1, the V gene TRBV5-1, with no clear D. CDR3 length equals 15 residues. Germline V gene sequence: CDR1 SGHRS, CDR2 YFSETQ. Trimming removed 5 bases at V and 0 bases at J, with 14 bases between. Written as DNA, the CDR3 is TGCGCCAGCAGGACACCGGGAACGATGAACACTGAAGCTTTCTTT. Protein product: CASRTPGTMNTEAFF.

The rearrangement joins TRBV2 to TRBJ1-5, with D maybe TRBD1 (5 bases). Trimming pared 3 bases from V and 6 bases from J, leaving 9 bases between. CDR3 size: 13 residues. Germline CDR1 SNHLY, CDR2 FYNNEI. The CDR3 reads CASSEEGSQPQHF. For the CDR3, the DNA is TGTGCCAGCAGTGAGGAGGGGTCTCAGCCCCAGCATTTT.

The V call is TRBV5-1, the J call TRBJ2-3; D uncertain. CDR1 is SGHRS, CDR2 YFSETQ, per germline. The CDR3 is 14 residues long. V lost 3 bases, J lost 6 bases, and 14 bases lay in between. This chain's CDR3 is CASSSLATLDTQYF. In DNA form, the CDR3 reads TGCGCCAGCAGCTCCCTTGCGACTTTGGATACGCAGTATTTT.

A single count supports this clone. V gene TRBV6-1 combines with J gene TRBJ1-2, with D tentatively TRBD1 (5 bases). CDR1 is MNHNS, CDR2 SASEGT, per germline. V was clipped by 3 bases and J by 2 bases, with 7 bases between them. The CDR3 is 13 residues long. The CDR3 here is CASSEQGNYGYTF. DNA for the CDR3: TGTGCCAGCAGTGAGCAGGGCAACTATGGCTACACCTTC.

The V call is TRBV19, the J call TRBJ1-1; the D gene is possibly TRBD1 (6 bases). CDR1 LNHDA and CDR2 SQIVND come from the germline V gene (reference sequence). CDR3 length equals 15 residues. V lost 3 bases, J lost 0 bases, and 11 bases lay in between. The CDR3 DNA reads as TGTGCCAGTAGTATGACAGGAGCTGTGAACACTGAAGCTTTCTTT. Its protein is CASSMTGAVNTEAFF.

Here the CDR3 DNA reads TGTGCCATCAGTGGGGACAGGGACCTCTACGAGCAGTACTTC. It translates to CAISGDRDLYEQYF. This chain connects TRBV10-3 to TRBJ2-7; 9 bases align to TRBD1. Germline CDR1 ENHRY, CDR2 SYGVKD. This CDR3 region has 14 residues. V lost 4 bases and J lost 3; bases outside the gene matches: 4.

The J gene is TRBJ2-1, the V gene TRBV5-1, with 8 bases identical to TRBD2. Germline V CDR1 and CDR2: SGHRS, YFSETQ. The V and J ends lost 4 bases and 4 bases, in that order; junction bases with no gene match: 10. The CDR3 contains 16 residues. The CDR3: CASSVRTSGRYNEQFF. In nucleotides, the CDR3 is TGCGCCAGCAGCGTCAGAACTAGCGGCCGTTACAATGAGCAGTTCTTC.

This clone was found once. V and J are TRBV2 and TRBJ2-5; 7 nucleotides agree with TRBD1. CDR3 size: 14 residues. The junction had 9 bases not matched to a gene; V was cut back by 6 bases and J by 5 bases. Per the germline V gene, CDR1 is SNHLY and CDR2 is FYNNEI. The CDR3 DNA reads TGTGCCAGCAGGACTCGGACAGGTTTGGAGACCCAGTACTTC. Translated, it gives CASRTRTGLETQYF.

The rearrangement joins TRBV7-9 to TRBJ1-1; D remains ambiguous. CDR3 length equals 11 residues. V was trimmed by 8 bases and J by 1 base, leaving 5 bases between them. CDR1 SEHNR and CDR2 FQNEAQ come from the germline V gene (reference sequence). The CDR3 region has the DNA TGTGCCAGCTACGGGAACACTGAAGCTTTCTTT. It yields the protein CASYGNTEAFF. Together with reference TRBV7-9 and TRBJ1-1, the CDR3 gives the full variable domain: DTGVSQNPRHKITKRGQNVTFRCDPISEHNRLYWYRQTLGQGPEFLTYFQNEAQLEKSRLLSDRFSAERPKGSFSTLEIQRTEQGDSAMYLCASYGNTEAFFGQGTRLTVV.

The chain carries TRBV29-1 and TRBJ2-1; weak D call: TRBD2 (5 bases). The CDR3 has 13 amino acids. V lost 7 bases and J lost 0, with 10 bases in between. The germline V gene encodes CDR1 SQVTM and CDR2 ANQGSEA. The CDR3, as DNA: TGCAGCGCGAGCGGCTTCTCCTACAATGAGCAGTTCTTC. Translation: CSASGFSYNEQFF.

This clone was detected only once. The gene calls are TRBV5-1 and TRBJ1-1; D is ambiguous. V lost 5 bases and J lost 1, with 12 bases in between. This CDR3 contains 14 residues. Germline lookup yields CDR1 SGHRS and CDR2 YFSETQ. The CDR3 sequence is CASRRLSTNTEAFF. CDR3 DNA sequence: TGCGCCAGCAGGCGTCTCTCCACGAACACTGAAGCTTTCTTT. Together with reference TRBV5-1 and TRBJ1-1, the CDR3 gives the full variable domain: KAGVTQTPRYLIKTRGQQVTLSCSPISGHRSVSWYQQTPGQGLQFLFEYFSETQRNKGNFPGRFSGRQFSNSRSEMNVSTLELGDSALYLCASRRLSTNTEAFFGQGTRLTVV.

V gene TRBV5-4 combines with J gene TRBJ2-5; a possible D gene is TRBD2 (6 bases). CDR1 is SGHNT, CDR2 YYREEE, per germline (reference sequence). With 0 bases removed from V and 1 base from J, the gap between germline ends came to 7 bases. The CDR3 spans 14 residues. The CDR3 region has the DNA TGTGCCAGCAGCTTGGTGGGGGGCCAAGAGACCCAGTACTTC. It specifies CASSLVGGQETQYF.

J is TRBJ1-5 and V is TRBV7-9; D gene uncertain. CDR3 size: 13 residues. CDR1 is SEHNR and CDR2 is FQNEAQ in the germline V gene (reference sequence). The V end was cut by 1 base, the J end by 9 bases, with 10 bases between. The CDR3 loop is CASSLERESPQHF. CDR3 sequence (DNA): TGTGCCAGCAGCTTAGAACGGGAATCGCCCCAGCATTTT.

The rearrangement joins TRBV9 to TRBJ1-1; D possibly corresponds to TRBD1 (5 bases). Trimming shortened V by 3 bases and J by 0 bases, and 12 bases separated the two germline ends. The CDR3 contains 15 residues. Germline assignment: CDR1 SGDLS and CDR2 YYNGEE. In DNA form, the CDR3 reads TGTGCCAGCAGCGCAACAACAGGTATGAACACTGAAGCTTTCTTT. Translating it yields CASSATTGMNTEAFF.